This TCR beta chain came from a study of shared clonotypes between healthy human individuals (dated by TCRdb to 2019 to 2021). Regarding the study in general: A couple of women and a few men aged 18 to 49 years were included in the cohort. To estimate repertoire size and how much clonotype sharing occurs between individuals, the study deeply sequenced the blood TCR repertoires of about five healthy adults. Libraries were prepared and TCR repertoires were sequenced by different laboratories using diverse techniques, in order to increase sequencing depth and limit assay-specific biases. Leukapheresis yielded between about 0.9 and 9 billion PBMCs per donor. Points the paper makes about the study in general: Based on pairwise subsampling, the degree of clonotype sharing among donors was expected to be affected by sequencing depth. Sampling was limited to blood, and TCR repertoires in tissue likely differ from TCR repertoires in blood. Because the study included only a small number of donors, the genetic and exposure-history diversity represented was limited.

Notes on this clone: Its specific antigen is unknown. Base qualities are missing; no much larger clone stands one base away.

The donors were healthy, HIV-negative adults who had no recently reported acute infections or vaccinations. Every donor was a Caucasian adult living in Nashville, Tennessee, USA. In the unsorted samples, roughly 90 million PBMCs were counted, and genomic DNA was extracted using the QIAamp DNA Blood Mini kit. Blood was collected by leukapheresis, and PBMCs were isolated by Ficoll-Histopaque density gradient centrifugation and then cryopreserved in liquid nitrogen vapor phase. Using the deep immunoSEQ assay, multiplex PCR amplified TCR CDR3 regions from genomic DNA. For each cell subset, the extracted genomic DNA was distributed evenly across all wells of several immunoSEQ 96-well plates, and each plate served as one replicate. For unsorted PBMC, approximately 0.3 ug of genomic DNA, equivalent to 25,000 to 35,000 T cell genomes, went into each replicate PCR. Unsorted PBMC genomic DNA was sequenced across ten immunoSEQ deep assay plates. Purified libraries were quantified with a Qubit 3.0 fluorometer, sized on a Bioanalyzer 2100, and re-quantified with the KAPA Library Quantification kit. Every immunoSEQ 96-well plate was sequenced on a separate single-read 150-cycle Illumina NextSeq 550 flow cell. The paper's processing steps were these. Because the immunoSEQ output held only junctional sequences and lacked quality scores, the filtering could not match the filtering applied to full-length reads. Sequences were annotated with PyIR, a Python wrapper for IgBLAST v1.9, and V/J genes and CDR3 were assigned using IMGT germline references. Reads with weak V/J assignments (E-value above 1e-6), missing CDR3, stop codons, out-of-frame junctions, or ambiguous translated residues were removed. A V3J clonotype was defined by an identical inferred V gene, J gene, and CDR3 amino acid sequence. Percentage overlap between repertoires was calculated by dividing the number of shared unique clonotypes by the size of the smaller repertoire. Three approaches were used to assess repertoire richness: RTK rarefaction, the Chao1 estimator, and Recon v2.1 estimates of unobserved clonotypes. TCRdb's version of the immuneACCESS table is confined to in-frame rearrangements and falls short of the full clone set. An unresolved V gene accounts for under half of the shortfall where checked; the remainder is of unknown origin. Clonal size and the V and J genes are those of that table, whereas D and trimming came from the DNA. The sample yields approximately 460,000 clones; roughly four fifths were counted once. Together, the top ten hold about 11% of the sample.

This TCR came from a woman aged 40 to 50 in good health. Some clones in this sample may be carry-over from other donors' samples. Material: PBMCs.

The nucleotide sequence is given as TGTGCCAGCCCCCACTGGTCAGGAGAGGAGTACGAGCAGTACTTC. Its protein is CASPHWSGEEYEQYF. The chain couples TRBV6-5 to TRBJ2-7; a confident D gene designation cannot be given. Via the germline V gene, CDR1 is MNHEY and CDR2 SVGAGI. V is reduced by 8 bases and J by 4 bases, leaving a spacing of 21 bases between them. The CDR3, from cysteine to phenylalanine, totals 15 residues. Only the CDR3 DNA is retained, 45 bases long and in frame from the first base.